These 30 T cell receptor beta chains were sequenced from one sample in a study of blood T cell repertoires in COVID-19 (dated by TCRdb to about 2020). The protocol used for the library was the immunoSEQ multiplex PCR assay. TCRdb mirrors the immuneACCESS table, restricted to in-frame sequences. Some clones are absent from its copies; in checked studies, under half trace to an unresolved V gene, and the reason for the others is unknown. The sample yields about 70,000 clones; 91% were counted once. Jointly, the top ten make up about 2.5% of the sample. Sequencing was carried out using peripheral blood. All receptors derive from a man aged 50 or older with COVID-19, enrolled during active disease.

V and J are TRBV29-1 and TRBJ2-7; the D is unclear. Trimming shortened V by 4 bases and J by 1 base, and 11 bases separated the two germline ends. The CDR3 is 13 residues long. Looked up from germline, CDR1 is SQVTM and CDR2 is ANQGSEA. CDR3 region: CSVALVDSYEQYF. CDR3 sequence (DNA): TGCAGCGTTGCTTTGGTAGATTCCTACGAGCAGTACTTC.

The chain has TRBV5-1 and TRBJ2-1; 13 nucleotides align to TRBD2. Germline V gene data show CDR1 as SGHRS and CDR2 as YFSETQ. V shed 0 bases and J 2 bases; nucleotides not matched to a gene: 5. The CDR3 spans 18 residues. Here the CDR3 DNA reads TGCGCCAGCAGCTTGGTACTAGCGGGAGGGCCTCCCTACAATGAGCAGTTCTTC. It specifies CASSLVLAGGPPYNEQFF.

This clone has just a few counts. V usage is TRBV18 and J usage is TRBJ2-3, with D tentatively TRBD1 (5 bases). V was shortened by 4 bases and J by 4 bases, with 12 bases between the two germline ends. This CDR3 has 14 residues. CDR1 KGHSH and CDR2 LQKENI come from the germline V gene. CDR3: CASSRPGLADTQYF. DNA for the CDR3: TGTGCCAGCTCACGTCCAGGGTTGGCAGATACGCAGTATTTT.

With respect to this clone: Other DNA sequences within the sample encode an identical CDR3. V and J are TRBV7-3 and TRBJ2-3; 10 nucleotides line up with TRBD2. Trimming cost V 5 bases and J 0 bases; bases outside gene matches: 2. The CDR3 has 15 amino acids. Germline values: CDR1 SGHTA, CDR2 FQGTGA. The CDR3 bases are TGTGCCAGCAGCCAAGCGGGAGGGAGCACAGATACGCAGTATTTT. Its protein product is CASSQAGGSTDTQYF.

The chain employs TRBV9 and TRBJ2-4; 9 bases map to TRBD2. The V segment lost 4 bases and the J segment 7 bases; nucleotides outside the gene matches: 6. Germline V gene data show CDR1 as SGDLS and CDR2 as YYNGEE. CDR3 length equals 14 residues. The DNA of the CDR3 is TGTGCCAGCAGCCCGCGGGAGGGAAGTAACATTCAGTACTTC. Translation: CASSPREGSNIQYF.

The CDR3 is CATSRDFLAQQYF. For the CDR3, the DNA is TGTGCCACCAGCAGAGATTTTTTAGCGCAGCAGTATTTT. This chain uses TRBV15 with TRBJ2-3, with D perhaps matching TRBD2 (5 bases). CDR3 length: 13 residues. Between the trimmed V and J ends, which lost 0 bases and 11 bases, there was a span of 12 bases. Germline V gives CDR1 LNHNV, CDR2 YYDKDF (reference sequence).

The chain links TRBV4-3 to TRBJ2-5; a possible D gene is TRBD1 (5 bases). CDR1 is LGHNA and CDR2 is YSLEER in the germline V gene. The CDR3 length is 13 residues. V was pared by 4 bases and J by 7 bases, with 13 bases between. CDR3 in amino acids: CASSLGALGTQYF. The CDR3 nucleotides are TGCGCCAGCAGCCTAGGGGCCTTGGGGACCCAGTACTTC.

This chain links TRBV6-2 or TRBV6-3 with TRBJ2-1; TRBD2 is a possible D gene (6 bases). The germline V gene has CDR1 MNHEY and CDR2 SVGEGT. The V end was cut by 2 bases, the J end by 4 bases, with 15 bases between. The length of the CDR3 is 16 residues. The CDR3 DNA follows: TGTGCCAGCAGTTACAAGGTGGGAGGCCTTTACAATGAGCAGTTCTTC. Translation gives CASSYKVGGLYNEQFF.

CDR3 sequence reads: CASSPSWGRGETQYF. The DNA of the CDR3 is TGTGCCAGCAGCCCTAGCTGGGGGAGGGGAGAGACCCAGTACTTC. This rearrangement joins TRBV5-4 to TRBJ2-5; 7 nucleotides match TRBD2. Trimming took 4 bases from V and 4 from J; bases not matched to a gene: 10. Germline CDR1 is SGHNT and CDR2 is YYREEE (reference sequence). The CDR3 consists of 15 residues.

This chain connects TRBV3-1 (or the pseudogene TRBV3-2) to TRBJ1-2; D remains unclear. V was cut by 0 bases and J by 6 bases, with 17 bases left in between. CDR1 is LGHDT, CDR2 YNNKEL, per germline (reference sequence). The CDR3 totals 16 residues. The CDR3 sequence: CASSQDLVGVTHGYTF. As DNA, the CDR3 is TGTGCCAGCAGCCAAGATCTGGTAGGAGTGACGCATGGCTACACCTTC.

This clone was seen just once. This chain connects TRBV5-1 to TRBJ1-6; TRBD1 matches 7 bases. V was pared by 0 bases and J by 8 bases, with 2 bases of the junction left unmatched. The CDR3 has 14 residues. Germline CDR1 and CDR2: SGHRS and YFSETQ. In DNA form, the CDR3 reads TGCGCCAGCAGCTTGGACAGGGGTCATTCACCCCTCCACTTT. Its translation is CASSLDRGHSPLHF. Full variable domain (remainder filled in from reference TRBV5-1 and TRBJ1-6): KAGVTQTPRYLIKTRGQQVTLSCSPISGHRSVSWYQQTPGQGLQFLFEYFSETQRNKGNFPGRFSGRQFSNSRSEMNVSTLELGDSALYLCASSLDRGHSPLHFGNGTRLTVT.

The rearrangement uses TRBV6-4 and TRBJ2-1; 8 positions agree with TRBD2. CDR1 and CDR2 (germline): MRHNA, SNTAGT. Losses at the gene ends were 10 bases for V and 0 bases for J; bases not matched to a gene: 11. This CDR3 contains 16 residues. The CDR3, as DNA: TGTGCCACGAAGCGGGAGACCGCTAGCTCCTACAATGAGCAGTTCTTC. As protein: CATKRETASSYNEQFF.

V gene TRBV6-5 combines with J gene TRBJ2-5, with 8 bases aligning to TRBD1. CDR3 length: 14 amino acids. The ends lost 7 bases at V and 6 bases at J; junction bases unmatched: 10. Per the germline V gene, CDR1 is MNHEY and CDR2 is SVGAGI. CDR3 in DNA: TGTGCCAGCATACAGGACAGGGCTTTACAGACCCAGTACTTC. This translates into CASIQDRALQTQYF.

The genes are TRBV6-2 or TRBV6-3 and TRBJ1-2, with 10 bases that match TRBD1. Germline CDR1 MNHEY, CDR2 SVGEGT. This CDR3 is built from 15 residues. V gave up 2 bases and J gave up 4 bases; unmatched junction bases: 4. CDR3: CASSYLGTGAYGYTF. The CDR3 DNA reads TGTGCCAGCAGTTACCTTGGGACAGGGGCCTATGGCTACACCTTC.

The V call is TRBV27, the J call TRBJ2-6, with D possibly TRBD1 on 5 matching bases. CDR3 size: 15 residues. The germline V gene has CDR1 MNHEY and CDR2 SMNVEV (reference sequence). V was shortened by 5 bases and J by 2 bases, with 10 bases between the two germline ends. CDR3 amino acids: CASSPRVTGANVLTF. The CDR3 coding sequence is TGTGCCAGCAGTCCCAGGGTAACTGGGGCCAACGTCCTGACTTTC.

V is TRBV6-2 or TRBV6-3 and J is TRBJ1-6, with 8 bases lining up with TRBD1. Germline CDR1 reads MNHEY; CDR2 reads SVGEGT. The J segment lost 7 bases and the V segment lost 2 bases, leaving 10 bases of the junction unmatched. This CDR3 has 17 amino acids. The CDR3, as DNA: TGTGCCAGCAGTTACGGCTTGGGACAGGCGGCAAATTCACCCCTCCACTTT. It is translated as CASSYGLGQAANSPLHF.

V gene TRBV6-2 or TRBV6-3 combines with J gene TRBJ2-5, with 7 bases lining up with TRBD1. The junction had 2 bases not matched to a gene; V was cut back by 2 bases and J by 2 bases. The CDR3 consists of 14 residues. CDR1 and CDR2 from the germline V gene are MNHEY and SVGEGT. CDR3 protein: CASSYPGQQETQYF. As DNA, the CDR3 is TGTGCCAGCAGTTACCCGGGACAGCAAGAGACCCAGTACTTC.

The rearrangement joins TRBV6-5 to TRBJ2-7, with a weak D call TRBD1 (6 bases). The CDR3 length is 11 residues. V was trimmed by 8 bases and J by 6 bases, leaving 11 bases between them. Germline CDR1 reads MNHEY; CDR2 reads SVGAGI. CDR3 region: CASGQSPEQYV. CDR3 DNA: TGTGCCAGCGGACAGAGCCCCGAGCAGTACGTC.

V is TRBV6-5 and J is TRBJ2-7; TRBD2 aligns across 8 bases. The CDR3 totals 14 residues. Trimming took 5 bases from V and 5 from J; bases not matched to a gene: 8. CDR1 and CDR2 from the germline V gene are MNHEY and SVGAGI. CDR3 loop: CASSPREGMHEQYV. CDR3 nucleotide sequence: TGTGCCAGCAGTCCCCGGGAGGGTATGCACGAGCAGTACGTC.

This clone has just one count. This chain connects TRBV28 to TRBJ2-1, with a tentative D call TRBD1 (6 bases). CDR1 and CDR2 (germline): MDHEN, SYDVKM. Trimming removed 10 bases from V and 4 bases from J, with 14 bases in between. The CDR3 is made up of 13 amino acids. For the CDR3, the DNA is TGTGCCACCCTAGGACAGTTTTACAATGAGCAGTTCTTC. This gives the protein CATLGQFYNEQFF. The full variable domain, completed using reference TRBV28 and TRBJ2-1, is DVKVTQSSRYLVKRTGEKVFLECVQDMDHENMFWYRQDPGLGLRLIYFSYDVKMKEKGDIPEGYSVSREKKERFSLILESASTNQTSMYLCATLGQFYNEQFFGPGTRLTVL.

The chain combines TRBV11-2 with TRBJ2-4; 8 bases line up with TRBD2. Trimming at V came to 8 bases and at J to 1 base, leaving 4 bases not matched to a gene. Germline V lookup: CDR1 SGHAT, CDR2 FQNNGV. This CDR3 spans 14 amino acids. In nucleotides, the CDR3 is TGTGCCAGCCACGGGGGGGCGGCCAAAAACATTCAGTACTTC. Amino acids: CASHGGAAKNIQYF.

The chain uses TRBV12-5 and TRBJ2-1, with 7 positions matching TRBD1. Germline-derived CDR1 and CDR2 are LGHNT and FRNRAP. This CDR3 region has 12 residues. With 6 bases clipped from V and 10 bases from J, the junction kept 6 bases outside the gene matches. CDR3 region: CASGLSGGEQFF. In nucleotides, the CDR3 is TGTGCTAGTGGCCTTTCAGGGGGAGAGCAGTTCTTC.

This clone has a handful of counts. The chain employs TRBV28 and TRBJ1-1; D not resolved. The germline V gene has CDR1 MDHEN and CDR2 SYDVKM. V was trimmed by 2 bases and J by 4 bases, leaving 14 bases between them. The CDR3 is 15 residues long. The CDR3, as DNA: TGTGCCAGCAGTTTACCTTTACCGGGTGTCACTGAAGCTTTCTTT. Amino acid sequence: CASSLPLPGVTEAFF.

The chain couples TRBV5-5 to TRBJ2-7; a possible D gene is TRBD1 (5 bases). Germline loops: CDR1 SGHKS, CDR2 YYEKEE (reference sequence). The CDR3 spans 16 residues. V shed 0 bases and J shed 0 bases, with 13 bases lying between them. The CDR3 loop reads CASSLDWQGSSYEQYV. In DNA, the CDR3 is TGTGCCAGCAGCTTGGATTGGCAGGGATCCTCCTACGAGCAGTACGTC.

The chain carries TRBV2 and TRBJ2-5; TRBD1 matches 11 bases. From germline, CDR1 is SNHLY and CDR2 FYNNEI. J gave up 6 bases and V 6 bases, and 6 bases lay outside the gene matches. This CDR3 is 14 amino acids long. CDR3 sequence reads: CASSADRGLKTQYF. CDR3 nucleotide sequence: TGTGCCAGCAGCGCGGACAGGGGGCTTAAGACCCAGTACTTC.

CDR3 nucleotides: TGTGCCAGCAGCCAAATAGCGGGAGGGCCTCATGAGCAGTTCTTC. It encodes CASSQIAGGPHEQFF. The gene calls are TRBV7-9 and TRBJ2-1; 11 nucleotides match TRBD2. Losses at the gene ends were 5 bases for V and 8 bases for J; bases not matched to a gene: 8. The CDR3 length is 15 residues. Looked up from germline, CDR1 is SEHNR and CDR2 is FQNEAQ (reference sequence).

Notes on this clone: Sequence at one end of the junction differs from germline and may be a read error. The chain joins TRBV7-3 to TRBJ2-1; D might be TRBD2 (5 bases). Per germline, CDR1 SGHTA and CDR2 FQGTGA. The CDR3 consists of 13 residues. Here the CDR3 DNA reads TGTGCCAGCAGCATAACTAGCTACAATGAGCAGTTCTTC. As protein: CASSITSYNEQFF.

V and J are TRBV2 and TRBJ2-6, with a possible D match to TRBD1 (5 bases). The CDR3 is 16 amino acids. The V end was cut by 0 bases, the J end by 2 bases, with 8 bases between. Germline-derived CDR1 and CDR2 are SNHLY and FYNNEI. The CDR3 coding sequence is TGTGCCAGCAGTGAAGCGCAGGGTGCTGGGGCCAACGTCCTGACTTTC. Residues: CASSEAQGAGANVLTF.

The DNA for the CDR3 is TGTGCCACCAGTGAGGGGACAGGGATCGGAGAGACCCAGTACTTC. The encoded protein is CATSEGTGIGETQYF. The chain combines TRBV24-1 with TRBJ2-5, with 9 nucleotides matching TRBD1. The junction had 6 bases not matched to a gene; V was cut back by 4 bases and J by 4 bases. Germline V gives CDR1 KGHDR, CDR2 SFDVKD. CDR3 length: 15 residues.

The CDR3 DNA is TGTGCCAGCATGGGCGGGAGCTCCTACAATGAGCAGTTCTTC. Protein: CASMGGSSYNEQFF. This chain joins TRBV6-6 and TRBJ2-1; 7 bases fit TRBD2. The CDR3 covers 14 residues. Per germline, CDR1 MNHNY and CDR2 SVGAGI (reference sequence). Trimming at V came to 7 bases and at J to 0 bases, leaving 3 bases not matched to a gene.